This record concerns one TCR beta chain sequence. The repertoire was sequenced with immunoSEQ multiplex PCR; TCRdb's copy has only in-frame clones and lacks some. The sample lists fewer than 25,000 clones, approximately 88% seen once, with roughly 36% in the top ten. This sample was included in a study of OX40 agonist ivuxolimab in advanced cancers. At the level of the study: Dosing consisted of intravenous ivuxolimab at 0.01 to 10 mg/kg every 2 weeks. The dose-escalation cohort had hepatocellular carcinoma, melanoma, renal cell or head and neck cancer. Three patients responded partially, comprising one with hepatocellular carcinoma and two with cutaneous melanoma.

The CDR3 covers 13 residues. Trimming removed 3 bases from V and 10 bases from J, with 13 bases in between. CDR1 and CDR2 (germline): SGHDT, YYEEEE. The chain joins TRBV5-6 to TRBJ2-2, with a possible D match to TRBD1 (6 bases). The input for sequencing was CD4+ or CD8+ T cells sorted from blood, taken in a trial of the OX40 agonist ivuxolimab. The source is an adult with an advanced solid tumor such as melanoma, head and neck, liver or kidney cancer. CDR3 in DNA: TGTGCCAGCAGCTCAGGACAGTCCGCGGAGCTGTTTTTT. It specifies CASSSGQSAELFF.